This paragraph covers one TCR beta chain sequence. Antigen unknown. The data stem from a study of T cell responses to AZD1222 COVID-19 vaccine. Study-level results: Repertoires were obtained solely post-peak T cell response. Reportedly, nearly half the spike-specific TCRs target unmutated variant regions. Spike-specific TCR breadth and depth grew following two AZD1222 doses. Along spike, vaccine-associated CD4 TCRs were found throughout, with dominance at 160-218 and 743-854.

Profiled with immunoSEQ multiplex PCR; TCRdb holds only in-frame clones, not every one. The profile covers 64,000 or so clones, with 65% to 85% appearing a single time and roughly 7.3% taken by the ten largest. The sequence came from an adult in good health. Sequenced here: peripheral blood, sampled on day 0 of AZD1222 vaccination.

DNA of the CDR3: TGTGCCAGCAGCTTTTATGGCAGCGTACTTTCACCCCTCCACTTT. This encodes CASSFYGSVLSPLHF. This chain uses TRBV5-8 with TRBJ1-6, with D hard to call. V lost 2 bases and J 9 bases, leaving 15 bases between the germline ends. This CDR3 has 15 amino acids. CDR1 and CDR2 from the germline V gene are SGHTS and YDEGEE.